This T cell receptor (beta chain) was captured by sequencing in a study of T cells in Graves' hyperthyroidism and ophthalmopathy. Study at large: The authors collected peripheral blood at initial diagnosis, before any treatment.

The blood specimen was taken at initial hyperthyroidism diagnosis, before any ophthalmopathy symptoms. Broader study findings: Expanded thyroid clonotypes (above 0.001) were mostly also found in blood. Ophthalmopathy and stable hyperthyroidism were told apart by a 13 V-J model.

This clonotype has a count of ten or more. Its antigen is unknown. RNA transcripts provided the source from which TCR beta CDR3 regions were amplified. An initial round of RT-PCR targeting the TCR CDR3 relied on the HTBI primer set. Via MiXCR, TCRdb re-called the multiplex PCR reads, giving one row per CDR3 protein. Of hundreds of thousands of distinct CDR3 sequences detected, about 17% appear once; the ten largest clones hold 16%. CDR1 SGHNT and CDR2 YENEEA come from the germline V gene. This CDR3 has 14 residues. The V and J ends lost 5 bases and 6 bases respectively, with 14 bases between them. This chain links TRBV11-3 with TRBJ2-1; a possible D gene is TRBD2 (6 bases). The sequence derives from a woman aged 45-59 years with Graves' hyperthyroidism that later progressed to Graves' ophthalmopathy. Material for sequencing was blood. In DNA form, the CDR3 reads TGTGCCAGCAGCCGGGAGTCGCGATTCAATGAGCAGTTCTTC. Translated: CASSRESRFNEQFF. Full variable domain (rest looked up from reference TRBV11-3 and TRBJ2-1): EAGVVQSPRYKIIEKKQPVAFWCNPISGHNTLYWYLQNLGQGPELLIRYENEEAVDDSQLPKDRFSAERLKGVDSTLKIQPAELGDSAVYLCASSRESRFNEQFFGPGTRLTVL.